The present T cell receptor beta chain was sequenced within a study of tumor-infiltrating lymphocytes in primary liver carcinoma. Whole-study context: Primary liver carcinoma, confirmed by histopathology, was surgically resected. Tumors measured about 4 to 10 cm and were stage T1-T3 N0M0. General study points: Since the samples were bulk and unsorted, the CD4+ and CD8+ repertoires were not compared.

This clonotype has more than one count but fewer than ten. What it binds is not known. CDR1 and CDR2 (germline): ENHRY, SYGVKD. The CDR3 is 12 residues long. V was trimmed by 4 bases and J by 5 bases, leaving 6 bases between them. Production of TCR beta cDNA used approximately 0.45 ug total RNA together with a constant-region primer. Investigators got TCR beta libraries out of three nested multiplex PCR rounds, done with slightly modified ARM-PCR. For approximately 11 cycles apiece, the opening two PCR rounds ran with TRBV1-TRBV30 forward primers and a C-beta reverse primer. One entry per CDR3 protein results from TCRdb running MiXCR on the multiplex PCR reads. Of fewer than 400,000 distinct CDR3 sequences detected, 60% to 80% appear once; the ten largest clones hold roughly 9%. In addition to blood RNA drawn from unsorted whole blood, germline DNA was extracted. Chronic HBV infection was present, with no prior treatment.

The rearrangement joins TRBV10-3 to TRBJ2-1; D is unclear. The receptor was derived from a man aged 35 to 55 with primary liver carcinoma and hepatitis B virus infection. What was sequenced was peripheral blood. The CDR3 region is CAISVFNNEQFF. In nucleotides, the CDR3 is TGTGCCATCAGTGTATTCAACAATGAGCAGTTCTTC.